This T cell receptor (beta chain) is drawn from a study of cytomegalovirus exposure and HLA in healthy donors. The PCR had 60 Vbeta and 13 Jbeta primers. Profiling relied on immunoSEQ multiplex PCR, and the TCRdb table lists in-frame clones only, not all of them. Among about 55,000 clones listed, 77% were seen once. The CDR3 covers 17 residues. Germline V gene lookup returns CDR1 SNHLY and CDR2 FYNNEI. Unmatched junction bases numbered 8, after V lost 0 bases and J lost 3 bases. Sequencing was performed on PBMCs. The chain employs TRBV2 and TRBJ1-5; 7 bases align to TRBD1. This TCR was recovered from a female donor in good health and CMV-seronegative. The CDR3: CASSEALGTAINQPQHF. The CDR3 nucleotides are TGTGCCAGCAGTGAAGCGCTAGGGACAGCCATCAATCAGCCCCAGCATTTT.